This record covers a single T cell receptor beta chain. Its antigen is unidentified. These data originate in a study of cytomegalovirus exposure and HLA in healthy donors. Broader study findings: The authors confirmed in vitro that a few CMV-associated chains were specific for CMV antigens.

The CDR3 runs 17 residues. Germline CDR1 is SGDLS and CDR2 is YYNGEE. V was shortened by 3 bases and J by 1 base, with 20 bases between the two germline ends. Profiling relied on immunoSEQ multiplex PCR, and the TCRdb table lists in-frame clones only, not all of them. The sample yields 250,000 or so clones, roughly 87% seen once. The sequence came from a man aged 18-30 years in good health and CMV-seropositive. The sequenced material came from PBMCs. The V call is TRBV9, the J call TRBJ2-7; D is possibly TRBD2 (6 bases). The CDR3 reads CASSARASSGLSYEQYF. The CDR3, as DNA: TGTGCCAGCAGCGCTCGGGCGTCGAGCGGACTATCCTACGAGCAGTACTTC.